This T cell receptor (beta chain) came from a study of cytomegalovirus exposure and HLA in healthy donors. Overall study results and limits: CMV serostatus was the sole immune exposure data available. Reported findings show TCR beta sequences accurately forecast HLA-A and HLA-B alleles in most subjects. Analysis was performed later, and it showed HLA-associated TCR beta chains to be more clonally expanded than equally common others. An ancestry cluster, one associated with Asian ancestry, reportedly showed fewer N-insertions than the approximately 650-donor mean in a later analysis.

As to this clone: Its matching antigen is unknown.

Primers for the PCR totalled 60 Vbeta and 13 Jbeta. Only in-frame clones appear in the TCRdb table, and some are missing; sequencing was by immunoSEQ multiplex PCR. The sample shows about 200,000 clones, 77% of them seen only once. V was cut by 5 bases and J by 1 base, with 14 bases left in between. The CDR3 runs to 15 residues. CDR1 MNHEY and CDR2 SMNVEV come from the germline V gene (reference sequence). This receptor was identified in a woman aged 30 to 39 in good health and CMV-seropositive. The genes are TRBV27 and TRBJ1-1; D might be TRBD1 (5 bases). Sequencing was carried out using PBMCs. CDR3 nucleotides: TGTGCCAGCAGTGTGACAGCGGGGGGGAACACTGAAGCTTTCTTT. It encodes CASSVTAGGNTEAFF.